These 6 T cell receptor beta chains came from one sample sequenced in a study of cytomegalovirus exposure and HLA in healthy donors. Primers included in the PCR were 60 Vbeta and 13 Jbeta primers. Produced via immunoSEQ multiplex PCR; TCRdb's table is partial and in-frame only. The sample lists about 130,000 clones; under 90% were seen once. The sequenced material came from PBMCs. Receptor source: a man in his late teens or twenties in good health and CMV-seronegative.

This chain connects TRBV5-1 to TRBJ1-4; D perhaps matches TRBD1 (5 bases). Trimming took 0 bases from V and 8 from J, leaving 14 bases between them. CDR3 length: 15 amino acids. The germline gives CDR1 SGHRS, CDR2 YFSETQ. CDR3 amino acids: CASSLGAGRFEKLFF. CDR3 nucleotides: TGCGCCAGCAGCTTGGGGGCAGGGAGGTTCGAAAAACTGTTTTTT.

CDR3: CASNRGNEKLFF. The CDR3 bases are TGTGCCAGCAACAGGGGTAATGAAAAACTGTTTTTT. The V gene is TRBV2, the J gene TRBJ1-4; 7 bases agree with TRBD1. V lost 7 bases, J lost 4 bases, and 0 bases stayed unmatched. Germline loops: CDR1 SNHLY, CDR2 FYNNEI. The CDR3 runs to 12 residues.

V usage is TRBV4-3 and J usage is TRBJ1-1, with TRBD1 identical over 7 bases. V lost 3 bases and J lost 1; bases outside the gene matches: 2. CDR1 is LGHNA and CDR2 is YSLEER in the germline V gene. CDR3 length: 14 residues. CDR3 in amino acids: CASSQGQQNTEAFF. For the CDR3, the DNA is TGCGCCAGCAGCCAGGGACAGCAGAACACTGAAGCTTTCTTT.

The V call is TRBV9, the J call TRBJ2-4; 10 bases are shared with TRBD2. This CDR3 comprises 16 residues. V lost 3 bases and J lost 7; bases outside the gene matches: 10. Germline lookup yields CDR1 SGDLS and CDR2 YYNGEE. The CDR3 spells CASSGRTSGLLNIQYF. The DNA for the CDR3 is TGTGCCAGCAGCGGCCGGACTAGCGGCCTTCTTAACATTCAGTACTTC.

The V and J genes are TRBV10-2 and TRBJ2-2; TRBD2 matches at 11 bases. V dropped 6 bases and J dropped 3; count of bases not matched to a gene: 9. Germline loops: CDR1 WSHSY, CDR2 SAAADI. The CDR3 covers 17 residues. CDR3 loop: CASSALAGEHYTGELFF. The CDR3 DNA reads TGCGCCAGCAGCGCACTAGCGGGGGAGCATTACACCGGGGAGCTGTTTTTT.

The J gene is TRBJ1-2, the V gene TRBV6-6; D unclear. Germline V gene lookup returns CDR1 MNHNY and CDR2 SVGAGI (reference sequence). Trimming stripped 0 bases from V and 8 bases from J, with 16 bases between. The CDR3 has 15 residues. The CDR3 DNA sequence: TGTGCCAGCAGTTACTCTGATGAGCGAAGCGGGGGCTACACCTTC. This sequence encodes CASSYSDERSGGYTF.